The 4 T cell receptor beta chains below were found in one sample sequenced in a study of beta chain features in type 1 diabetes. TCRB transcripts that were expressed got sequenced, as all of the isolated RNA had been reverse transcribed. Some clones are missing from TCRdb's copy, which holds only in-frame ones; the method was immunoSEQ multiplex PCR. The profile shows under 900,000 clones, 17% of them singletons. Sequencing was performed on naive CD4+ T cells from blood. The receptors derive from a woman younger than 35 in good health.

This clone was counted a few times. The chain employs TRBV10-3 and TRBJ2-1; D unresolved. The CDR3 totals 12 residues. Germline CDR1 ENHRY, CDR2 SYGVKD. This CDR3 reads CAVASSYNEQFF. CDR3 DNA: TGTGCGGTGGCGAGCTCCTACAATGAGCAGTTCTTC.

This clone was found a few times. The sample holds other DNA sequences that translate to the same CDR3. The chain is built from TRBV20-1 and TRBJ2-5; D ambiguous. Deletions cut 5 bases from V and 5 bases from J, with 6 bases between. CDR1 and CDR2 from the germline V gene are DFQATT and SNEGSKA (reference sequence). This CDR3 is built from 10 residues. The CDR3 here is CSAVGETQYF. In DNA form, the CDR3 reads TGCAGTGCTGTTGGGGAGACCCAGTACTTC.

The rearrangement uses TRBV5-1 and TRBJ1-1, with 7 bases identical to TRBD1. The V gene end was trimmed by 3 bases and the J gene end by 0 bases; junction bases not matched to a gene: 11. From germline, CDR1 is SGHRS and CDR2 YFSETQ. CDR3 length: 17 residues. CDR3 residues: CASSWGWTGGMNTEAFF. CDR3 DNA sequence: TGCGCCAGCAGCTGGGGCTGGACAGGCGGCATGAACACTGAAGCTTTCTTT. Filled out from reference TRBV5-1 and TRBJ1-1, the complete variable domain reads KAGVTQTPRYLIKTRGQQVTLSCSPISGHRSVSWYQQTPGQGLQFLFEYFSETQRNKGNFPGRFSGRQFSNSRSEMNVSTLELGDSALYLCASSWGWTGGMNTEAFFGQGTRLTVV.

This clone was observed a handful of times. CDR3 DNA sequence: TGTGCCAGCAGCCAATATCAAGCGGGAGTTGGAGAGACCCAGTACTTC. Translated: CASSQYQAGVGETQYF. The chain combines TRBV7-2 with TRBJ2-5; TRBD2 matches 8 bases. Germline V gene data show CDR1 as SGHTA and CDR2 as FQGNSA. V lost 5 bases, J lost 4 bases, and 12 bases stayed unmatched. The CDR3 covers 16 residues.